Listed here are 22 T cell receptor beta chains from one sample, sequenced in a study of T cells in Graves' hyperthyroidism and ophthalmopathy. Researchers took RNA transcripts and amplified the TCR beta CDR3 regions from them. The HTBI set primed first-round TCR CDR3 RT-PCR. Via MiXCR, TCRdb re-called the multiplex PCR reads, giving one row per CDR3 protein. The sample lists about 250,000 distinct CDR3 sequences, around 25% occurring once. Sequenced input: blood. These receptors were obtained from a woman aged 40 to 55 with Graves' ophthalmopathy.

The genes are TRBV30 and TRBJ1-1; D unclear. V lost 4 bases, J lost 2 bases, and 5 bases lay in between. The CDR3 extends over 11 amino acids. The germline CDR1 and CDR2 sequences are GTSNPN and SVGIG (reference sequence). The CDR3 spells CAWKGNTEAFF. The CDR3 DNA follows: TGTGCCTGGAAGGGAAACACTGAAGCTTTCTTT.

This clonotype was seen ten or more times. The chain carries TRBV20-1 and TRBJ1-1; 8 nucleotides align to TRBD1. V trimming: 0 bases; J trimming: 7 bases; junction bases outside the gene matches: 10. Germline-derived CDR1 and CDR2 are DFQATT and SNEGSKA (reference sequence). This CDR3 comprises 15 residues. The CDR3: CSARDTTDRGNEAFF. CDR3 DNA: TGCAGTGCTAGAGATACCACAGACAGGGGAAATGAAGCTTTCTTT.

The CDR3 reads CASSQIGAAGGWDTEAFF. Here the CDR3 DNA reads TGTGCCAGCAGTCAAATCGGAGCGGCAGGGGGCTGGGACACTGAAGCTTTCTTT. The rearrangement links TRBV28 to TRBJ1-1; 8 positions agree with TRBD1. V dropped 5 bases and J dropped 3; count of bases not matched to a gene: 17. The CDR3 loop spans 18 amino acids. The germline gives CDR1 MDHEN, CDR2 SYDVKM.

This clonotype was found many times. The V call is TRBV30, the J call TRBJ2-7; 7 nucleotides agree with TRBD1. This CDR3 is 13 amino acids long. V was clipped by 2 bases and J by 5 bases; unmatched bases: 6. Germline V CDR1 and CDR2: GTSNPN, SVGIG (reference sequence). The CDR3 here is CAWSPDRSDEQYF. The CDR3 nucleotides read TGTGCCTGGAGTCCGGACAGGTCGGACGAGCAGTACTTC.

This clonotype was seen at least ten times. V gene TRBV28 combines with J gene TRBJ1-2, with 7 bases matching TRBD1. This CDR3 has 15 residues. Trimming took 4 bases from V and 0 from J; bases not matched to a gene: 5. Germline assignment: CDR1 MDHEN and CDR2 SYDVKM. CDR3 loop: CASSSGTATNYGYTF. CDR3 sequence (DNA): TGTGCCAGCAGTTCCGGGACAGCTACTAACTATGGCTACACCTTC.

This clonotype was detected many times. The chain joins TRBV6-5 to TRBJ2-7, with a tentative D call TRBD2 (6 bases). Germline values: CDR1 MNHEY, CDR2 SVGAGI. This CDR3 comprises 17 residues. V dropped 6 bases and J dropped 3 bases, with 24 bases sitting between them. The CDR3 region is CASSRGYAGTSIYEQYF. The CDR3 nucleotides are TGTGCCAGCAGCCGAGGATACGCCGGGACTTCTATCTACGAGCAGTACTTC.

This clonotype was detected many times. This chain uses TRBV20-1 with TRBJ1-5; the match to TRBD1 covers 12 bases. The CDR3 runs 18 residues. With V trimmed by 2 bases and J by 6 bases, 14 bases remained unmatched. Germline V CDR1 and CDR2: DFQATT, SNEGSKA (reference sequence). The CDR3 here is CSARPPLRDRGLGQPQHF. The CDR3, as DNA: TGCAGTGCTAGACCCCCCCTCCGGGACAGGGGGCTGGGTCAGCCCCAGCATTTT.

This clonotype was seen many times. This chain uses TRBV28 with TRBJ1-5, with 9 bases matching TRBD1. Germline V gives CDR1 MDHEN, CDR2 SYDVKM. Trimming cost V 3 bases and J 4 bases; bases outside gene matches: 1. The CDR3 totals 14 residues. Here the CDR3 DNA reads TGTGCCAGCAGTTTTGGGACAGGGAATCAGCCCCAGCATTTT. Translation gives CASSFGTGNQPQHF.

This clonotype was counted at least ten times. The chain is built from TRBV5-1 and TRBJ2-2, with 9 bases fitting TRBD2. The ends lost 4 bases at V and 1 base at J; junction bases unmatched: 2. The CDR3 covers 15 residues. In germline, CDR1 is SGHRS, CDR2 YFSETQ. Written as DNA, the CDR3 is TGCGCCAGCAGCGAGACTAGCGGGAACACCGGGGAGCTGTTTTTT. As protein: CASSETSGNTGELFF.

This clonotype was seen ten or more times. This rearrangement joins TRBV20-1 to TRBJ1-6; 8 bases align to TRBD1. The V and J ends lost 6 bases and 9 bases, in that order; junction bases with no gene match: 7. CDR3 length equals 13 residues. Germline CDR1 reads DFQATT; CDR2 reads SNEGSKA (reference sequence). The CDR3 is CSANRGEFSPLHF. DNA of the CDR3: TGCAGTGCAAACAGGGGGGAATTTTCACCCCTCCACTTT.

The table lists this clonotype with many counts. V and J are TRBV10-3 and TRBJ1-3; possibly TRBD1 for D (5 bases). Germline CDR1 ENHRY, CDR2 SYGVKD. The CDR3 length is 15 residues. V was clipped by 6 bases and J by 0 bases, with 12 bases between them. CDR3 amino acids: CAIRGRGNSGNTIYF. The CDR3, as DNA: TGTGCCATCAGGGGACGGGGCAACTCTGGAAACACCATATATTTT.

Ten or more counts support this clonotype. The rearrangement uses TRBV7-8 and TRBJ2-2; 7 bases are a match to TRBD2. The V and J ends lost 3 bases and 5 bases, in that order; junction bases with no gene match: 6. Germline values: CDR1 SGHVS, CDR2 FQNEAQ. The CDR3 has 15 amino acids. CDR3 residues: CASSFLRELTGELFF. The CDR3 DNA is TGTGCCAGCAGCTTCTTGCGGGAGTTGACCGGGGAGCTGTTTTTT.

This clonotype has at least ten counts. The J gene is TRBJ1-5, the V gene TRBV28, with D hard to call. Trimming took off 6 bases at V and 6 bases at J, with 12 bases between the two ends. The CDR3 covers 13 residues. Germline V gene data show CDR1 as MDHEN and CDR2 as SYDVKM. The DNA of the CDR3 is TGTGCCAGCAGCCGCCGAACGGGTCAGCCCCAGCATTTT. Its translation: CASSRRTGQPQHF. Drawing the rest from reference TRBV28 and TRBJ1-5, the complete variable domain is DVKVTQSSRYLVKRTGEKVFLECVQDMDHENMFWYRQDPGLGLRLIYFSYDVKMKEKGDIPEGYSVSREKKERFSLILESASTNQTSMYLCASSRRTGQPQHFGDGTRLSIL.

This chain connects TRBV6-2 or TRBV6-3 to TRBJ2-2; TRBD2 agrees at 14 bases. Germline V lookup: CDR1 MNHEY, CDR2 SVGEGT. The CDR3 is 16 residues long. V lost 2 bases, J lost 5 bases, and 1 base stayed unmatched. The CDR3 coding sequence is TGTGCCAGCAGTTACCGACTAGCGGGAGGGACCGGGGAGCTGTTTTTT. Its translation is CASSYRLAGGTGELFF.

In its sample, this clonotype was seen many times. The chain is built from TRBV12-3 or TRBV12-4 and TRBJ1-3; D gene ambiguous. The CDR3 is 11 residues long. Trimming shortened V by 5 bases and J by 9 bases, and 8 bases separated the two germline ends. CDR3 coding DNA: TGTGCCAGCAGTCCGGGGTTCACCATATATTTT. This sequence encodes CASSPGFTIYF.

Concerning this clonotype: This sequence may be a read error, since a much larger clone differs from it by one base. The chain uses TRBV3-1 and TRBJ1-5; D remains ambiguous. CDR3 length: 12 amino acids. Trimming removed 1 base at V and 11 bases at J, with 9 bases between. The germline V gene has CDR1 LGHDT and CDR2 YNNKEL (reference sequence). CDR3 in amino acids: CASSQGHWTQHF. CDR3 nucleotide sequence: TGTGCCAGCAGCCAAGGGCACTGGACCCAGCATTTT.

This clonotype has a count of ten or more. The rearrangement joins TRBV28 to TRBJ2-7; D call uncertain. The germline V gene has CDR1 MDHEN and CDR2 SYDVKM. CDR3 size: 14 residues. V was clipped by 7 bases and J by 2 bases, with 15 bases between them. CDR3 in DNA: TGTGCCAGCACCCCCCAGCCCGCTGCCTACGAGCAGTACTTC. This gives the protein CASTPQPAAYEQYF.

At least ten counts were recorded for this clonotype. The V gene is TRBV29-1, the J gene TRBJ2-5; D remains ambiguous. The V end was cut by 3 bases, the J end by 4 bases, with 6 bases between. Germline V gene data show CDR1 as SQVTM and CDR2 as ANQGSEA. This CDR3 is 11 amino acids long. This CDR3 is CSVDNSETQYF. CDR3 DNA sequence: TGCAGCGTTGACAATTCAGAGACCCAGTACTTC.

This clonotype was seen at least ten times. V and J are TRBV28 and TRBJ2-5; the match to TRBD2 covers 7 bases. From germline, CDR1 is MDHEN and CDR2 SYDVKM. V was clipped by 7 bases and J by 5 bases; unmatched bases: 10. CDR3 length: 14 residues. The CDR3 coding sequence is TGTGCCAGCACCCGGACTAGGGGAACCGAGACCCAGTACTTC. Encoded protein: CASTRTRGTETQYF. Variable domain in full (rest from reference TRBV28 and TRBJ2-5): DVKVTQSSRYLVKRTGEKVFLECVQDMDHENMFWYRQDPGLGLRLIYFSYDVKMKEKGDIPEGYSVSREKKERFSLILESASTNQTSMYLCASTRTRGTETQYFGPGTRLLVL.

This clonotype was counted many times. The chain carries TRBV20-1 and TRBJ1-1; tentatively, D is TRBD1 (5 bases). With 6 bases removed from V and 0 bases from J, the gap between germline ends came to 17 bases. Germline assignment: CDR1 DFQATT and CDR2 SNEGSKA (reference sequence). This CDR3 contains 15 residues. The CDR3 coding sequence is TGCAGTGCCAGACGACAGCGTAACATGAACACTGAAGCTTTCTTT. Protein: CSARRQRNMNTEAFF.

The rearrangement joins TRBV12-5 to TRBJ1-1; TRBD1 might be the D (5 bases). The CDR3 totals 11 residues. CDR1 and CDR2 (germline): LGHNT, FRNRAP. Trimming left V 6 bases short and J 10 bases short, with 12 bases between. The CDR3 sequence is CASGLTERAFF. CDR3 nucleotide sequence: TGTGCTAGTGGCCTGACAGAGCGAGCTTTCTTT. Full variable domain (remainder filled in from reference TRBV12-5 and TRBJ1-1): DARVTQTPRHKVTEMGQEVTMRCQPILGHNTVFWYRQTMMQGLELLAYFRNRAPLDDSGMPKDRFSAEMPDATLATLKIQPSEPRDSAVYFCASGLTERAFFGQGTRLTVV.

This CDR3 reads CASSVGDRDWAEAFF. The DNA for the CDR3 is TGTGCCAGCAGCGTTGGAGACAGGGATTGGGCTGAAGCTTTCTTT. This chain connects TRBV9 to TRBJ1-1, with 7 bases fitting TRBD1. V was pared by 2 bases and J by 6 bases, with 10 bases of the junction left unmatched. The CDR3 has 15 amino acids. Germline V gene data show CDR1 as SGDLS and CDR2 as YYNGEE.